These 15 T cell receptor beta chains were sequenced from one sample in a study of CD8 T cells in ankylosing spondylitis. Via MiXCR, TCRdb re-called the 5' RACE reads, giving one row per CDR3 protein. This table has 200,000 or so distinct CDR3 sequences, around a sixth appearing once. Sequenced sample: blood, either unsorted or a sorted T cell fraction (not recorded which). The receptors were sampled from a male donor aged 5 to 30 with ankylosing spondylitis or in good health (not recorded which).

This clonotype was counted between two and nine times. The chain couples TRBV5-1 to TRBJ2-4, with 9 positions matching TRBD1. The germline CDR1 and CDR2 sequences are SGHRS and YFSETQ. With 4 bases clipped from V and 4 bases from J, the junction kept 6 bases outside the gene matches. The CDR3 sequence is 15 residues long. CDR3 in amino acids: CASSPGQGIKNIQYF. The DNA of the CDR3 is TGCGCCAGCAGCCCGGGACAGGGCATAAAAAACATTCAGTACTTC.

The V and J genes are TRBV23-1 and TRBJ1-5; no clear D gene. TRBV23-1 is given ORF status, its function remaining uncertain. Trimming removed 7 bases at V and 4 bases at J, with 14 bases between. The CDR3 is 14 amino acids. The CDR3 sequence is CASILVLTNQPQHF. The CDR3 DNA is TGCGCCAGCATCCTGGTCCTTACTAATCAGCCCCAGCATTTT.

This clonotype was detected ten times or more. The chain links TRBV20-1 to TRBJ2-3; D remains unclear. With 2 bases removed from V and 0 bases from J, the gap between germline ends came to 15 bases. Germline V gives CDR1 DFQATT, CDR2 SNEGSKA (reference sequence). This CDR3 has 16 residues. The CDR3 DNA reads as TGCAGTGCTAGAAGACGGTCCCTCACTAGCACAGATACGCAGTATTTT. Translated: CSARRRSLTSTDTQYF.

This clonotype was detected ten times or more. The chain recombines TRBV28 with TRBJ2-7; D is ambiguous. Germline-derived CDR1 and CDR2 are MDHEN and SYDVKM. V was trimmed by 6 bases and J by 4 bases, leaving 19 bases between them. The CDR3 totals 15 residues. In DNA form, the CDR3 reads TGTGCCAGCAGCCTACAAGGTCCCGCGAGGTACGAGCAGTACTTC. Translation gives CASSLQGPARYEQYF. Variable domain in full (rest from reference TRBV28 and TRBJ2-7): DVKVTQSSRYLVKRTGEKVFLECVQDMDHENMFWYRQDPGLGLRLIYFSYDVKMKEKGDIPEGYSVSREKKERFSLILESASTNQTSMYLCASSLQGPARYEQYFGPGTRLTVT.

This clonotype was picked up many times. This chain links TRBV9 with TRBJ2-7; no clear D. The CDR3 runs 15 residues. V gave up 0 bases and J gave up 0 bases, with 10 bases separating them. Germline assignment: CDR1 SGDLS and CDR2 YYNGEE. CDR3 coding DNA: TGTGCCAGCAGCGTAGGACTCGCGCGCTCCTACGAGCAGTACTTC. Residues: CASSVGLARSYEQYF.

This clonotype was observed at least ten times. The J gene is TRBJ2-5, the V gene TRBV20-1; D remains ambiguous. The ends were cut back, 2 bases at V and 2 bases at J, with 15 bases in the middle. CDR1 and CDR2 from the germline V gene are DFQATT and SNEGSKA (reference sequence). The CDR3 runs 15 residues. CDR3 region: CSARRLFPVQETQYF. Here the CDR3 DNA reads TGCAGTGCTAGACGTCTCTTCCCAGTACAAGAGACCCAGTACTTC.

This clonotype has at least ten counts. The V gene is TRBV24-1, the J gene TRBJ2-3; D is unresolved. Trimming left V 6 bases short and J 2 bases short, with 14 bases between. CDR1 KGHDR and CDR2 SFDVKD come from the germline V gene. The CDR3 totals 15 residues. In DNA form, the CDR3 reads TGTGCCACCAGTTCCACTCCCACTGTCACAGATACGCAGTATTTT. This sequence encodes CATSSTPTVTDTQYF.

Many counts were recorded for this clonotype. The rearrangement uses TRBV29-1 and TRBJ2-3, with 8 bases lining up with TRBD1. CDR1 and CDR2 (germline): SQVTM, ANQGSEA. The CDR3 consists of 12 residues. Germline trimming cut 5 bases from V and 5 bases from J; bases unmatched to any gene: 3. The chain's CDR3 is CSVRTGIDTQYF. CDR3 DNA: TGCAGCGTTCGGACAGGGATAGATACGCAGTATTTT.

The CDR3 DNA follows: TGTGCCAGCAGTTACTCGGTCCCTCAGCGGGGGAAAGTGGAGACCCAGTACTTC. This translates into CASSYSVPQRGKVETQYF. The chain has TRBV6-5 and TRBJ2-5; 8 bases are shared with TRBD2. The CDR3 is 18 amino acids. V gave up 0 bases and J gave up 5 bases; unmatched junction bases: 14. Germline V gene lookup returns CDR1 MNHEY and CDR2 SVGAGI.

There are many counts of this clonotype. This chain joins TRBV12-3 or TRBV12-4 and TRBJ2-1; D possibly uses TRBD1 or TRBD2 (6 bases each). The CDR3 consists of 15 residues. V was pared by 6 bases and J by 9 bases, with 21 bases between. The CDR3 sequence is CASRRELAGTSEQFF. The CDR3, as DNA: TGTGCCAGCAGGAGAGAACTAGCAGGGACAAGTGAGCAGTTCTTC.

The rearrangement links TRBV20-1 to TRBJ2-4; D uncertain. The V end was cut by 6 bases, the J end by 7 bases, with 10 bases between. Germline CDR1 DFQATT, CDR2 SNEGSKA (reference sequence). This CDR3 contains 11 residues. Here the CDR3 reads CSAQGNNIQYF. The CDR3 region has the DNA TGCAGTGCCCAAGGGAATAACATTCAGTACTTC.

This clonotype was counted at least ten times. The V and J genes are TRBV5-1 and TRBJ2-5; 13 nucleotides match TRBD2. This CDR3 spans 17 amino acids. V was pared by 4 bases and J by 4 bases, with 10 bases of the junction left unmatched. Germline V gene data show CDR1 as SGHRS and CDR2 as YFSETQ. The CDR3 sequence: CASSIGLAGDRAETQYF. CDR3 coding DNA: TGCGCCAGCAGCATAGGACTAGCGGGAGACAGGGCAGAGACCCAGTACTTC.

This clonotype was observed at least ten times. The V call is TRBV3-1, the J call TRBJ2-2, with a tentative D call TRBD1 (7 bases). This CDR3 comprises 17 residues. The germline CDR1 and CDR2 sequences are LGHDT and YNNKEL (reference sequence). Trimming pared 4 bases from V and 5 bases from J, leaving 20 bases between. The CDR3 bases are TGTGCCAGCAGCCCCTATGGAGGGGGCCTGGGTACCGGGGAGCTGTTTTTT. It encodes CASSPYGGGLGTGELFF.

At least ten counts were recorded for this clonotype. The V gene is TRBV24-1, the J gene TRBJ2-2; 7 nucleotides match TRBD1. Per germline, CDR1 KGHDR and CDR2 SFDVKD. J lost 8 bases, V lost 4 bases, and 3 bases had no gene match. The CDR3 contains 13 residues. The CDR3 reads CATSELDRGELFF. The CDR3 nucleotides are TGTGCCACCAGTGAACTGGACAGGGGGGAGCTGTTTTTT.

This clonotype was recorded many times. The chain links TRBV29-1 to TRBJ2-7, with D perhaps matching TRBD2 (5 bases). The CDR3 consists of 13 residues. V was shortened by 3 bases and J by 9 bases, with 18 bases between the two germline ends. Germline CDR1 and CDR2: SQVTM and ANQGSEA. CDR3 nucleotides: TGCAGCGTTGACTCTCCTAGCTTTAAGGGGCAGTACTTC. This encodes CSVDSPSFKGQYF.